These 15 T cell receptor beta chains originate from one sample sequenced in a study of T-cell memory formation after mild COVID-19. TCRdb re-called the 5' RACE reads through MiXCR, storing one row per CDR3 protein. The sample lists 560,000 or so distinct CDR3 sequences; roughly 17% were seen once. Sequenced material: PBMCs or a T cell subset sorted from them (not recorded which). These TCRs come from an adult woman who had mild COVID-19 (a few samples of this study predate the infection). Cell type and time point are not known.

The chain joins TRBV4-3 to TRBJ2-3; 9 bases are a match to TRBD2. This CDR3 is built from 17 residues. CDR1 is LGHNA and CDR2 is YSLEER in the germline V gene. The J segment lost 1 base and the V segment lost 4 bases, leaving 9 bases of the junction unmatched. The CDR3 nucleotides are TGCGCCAGCAGCCCTCGCGCGGGAGGGCCTGGCACAGATACGCAGTATTTT. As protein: CASSPRAGGPGTDTQYF.

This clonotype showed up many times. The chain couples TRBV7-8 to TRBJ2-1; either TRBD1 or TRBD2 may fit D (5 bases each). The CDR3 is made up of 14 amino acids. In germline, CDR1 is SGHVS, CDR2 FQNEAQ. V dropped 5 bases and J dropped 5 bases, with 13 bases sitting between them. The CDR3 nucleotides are TGTGCCAGCAGCCGTCGACGGGACGACAATGAGCAGTTCTTC. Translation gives CASSRRRDDNEQFF.

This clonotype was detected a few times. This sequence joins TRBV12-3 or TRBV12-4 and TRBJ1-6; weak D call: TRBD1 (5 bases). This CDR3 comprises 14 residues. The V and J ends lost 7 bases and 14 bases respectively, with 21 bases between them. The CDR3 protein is CASTIRGDLKALHF. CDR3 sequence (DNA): TGTGCCAGCACCATCCGGGGCGACCTGAAGGCCCTCCACTTT.

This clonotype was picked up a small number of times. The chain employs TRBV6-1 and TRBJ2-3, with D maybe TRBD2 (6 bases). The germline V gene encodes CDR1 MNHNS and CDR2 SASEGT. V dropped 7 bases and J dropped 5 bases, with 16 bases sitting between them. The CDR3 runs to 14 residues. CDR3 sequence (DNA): TGTGCCAGCATCATGACTAGTCTGGGAGATACGCAGTATTTT. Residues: CASIMTSLGDTQYF.

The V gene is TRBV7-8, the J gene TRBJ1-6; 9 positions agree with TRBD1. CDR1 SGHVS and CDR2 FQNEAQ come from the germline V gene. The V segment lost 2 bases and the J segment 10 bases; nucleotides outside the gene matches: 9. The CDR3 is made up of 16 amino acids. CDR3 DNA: TGTGCCAGCAGCTTAACCCCGGGACAGGGAATATCACCCCTCCACTTT. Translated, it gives CASSLTPGQGISPLHF. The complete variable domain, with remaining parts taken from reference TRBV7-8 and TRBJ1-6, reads GAGVSQSPRYKVAKRGQDVALRCDPISGHVSLFWYQQALGQGPEFLTYFQNEAQLDKSGLPSDRFFAERPEGSVSTLKIQRTQQEDSAVYLCASSLTPGQGISPLHFGNGTRLTVT.

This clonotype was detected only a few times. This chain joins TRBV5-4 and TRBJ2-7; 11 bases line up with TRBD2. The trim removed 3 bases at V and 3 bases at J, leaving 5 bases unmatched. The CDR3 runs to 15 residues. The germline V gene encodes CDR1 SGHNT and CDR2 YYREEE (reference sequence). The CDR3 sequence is CASSSTGLAVYEQYF. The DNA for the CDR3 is TGTGCCAGCAGCTCGACGGGACTAGCGGTCTACGAGCAGTACTTC.

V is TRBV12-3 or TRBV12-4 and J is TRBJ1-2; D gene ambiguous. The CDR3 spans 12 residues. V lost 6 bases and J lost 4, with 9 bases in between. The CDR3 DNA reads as TGTGCCAGCAGCCCTTATTCCTATGGCTACACCTTC. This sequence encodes CASSPYSYGYTF.

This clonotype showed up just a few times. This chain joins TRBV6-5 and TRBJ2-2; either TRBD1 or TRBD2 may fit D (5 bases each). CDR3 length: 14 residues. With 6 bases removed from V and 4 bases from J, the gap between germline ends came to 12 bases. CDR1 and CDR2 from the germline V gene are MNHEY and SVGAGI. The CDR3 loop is CASSPGTITGELFF. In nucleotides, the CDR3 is TGTGCCAGCAGCCCAGGGACCATCACCGGGGAGCTGTTTTTT.

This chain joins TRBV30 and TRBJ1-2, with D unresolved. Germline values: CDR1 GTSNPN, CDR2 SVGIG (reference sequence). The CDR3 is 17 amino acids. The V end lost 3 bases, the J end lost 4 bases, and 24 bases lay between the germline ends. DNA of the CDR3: TGTGCCTGGAGGCGGGTGGTACTTCCAGTCGCACTCTATGGCTACACCTTC. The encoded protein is CAWRRVVLPVALYGYTF.

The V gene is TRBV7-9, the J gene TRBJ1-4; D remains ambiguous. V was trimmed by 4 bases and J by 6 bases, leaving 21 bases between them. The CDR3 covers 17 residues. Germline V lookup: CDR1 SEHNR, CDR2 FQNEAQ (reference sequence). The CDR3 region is CASSSRTINRVDEKLFF. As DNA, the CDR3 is TGTGCCAGCAGCTCGCGGACTATAAATCGCGTGGATGAAAAACTGTTTTTT. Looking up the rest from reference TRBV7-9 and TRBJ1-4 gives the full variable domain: DTGVSQNPRHKITKRGQNVTFRCDPISEHNRLYWYRQTLGQGPEFLTYFQNEAQLEKSRLLSDRFSAERPKGSFSTLEIQRTEQGDSAMYLCASSSRTINRVDEKLFFGSGTQLSVL.

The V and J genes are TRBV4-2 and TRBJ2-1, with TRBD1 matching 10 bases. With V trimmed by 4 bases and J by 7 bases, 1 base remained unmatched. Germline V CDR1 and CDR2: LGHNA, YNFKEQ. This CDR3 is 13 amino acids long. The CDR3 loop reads CASSPGQGNEQFF. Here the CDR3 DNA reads TGTGCCAGCAGCCCGGGACAGGGGAATGAGCAGTTCTTC.

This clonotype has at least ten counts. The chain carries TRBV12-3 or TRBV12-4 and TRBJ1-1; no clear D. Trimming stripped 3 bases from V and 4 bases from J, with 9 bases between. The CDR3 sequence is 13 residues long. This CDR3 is CASSLGRVTEAFF. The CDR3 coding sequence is TGTGCCAGCAGTTTGGGCAGAGTCACTGAAGCTTTCTTT.

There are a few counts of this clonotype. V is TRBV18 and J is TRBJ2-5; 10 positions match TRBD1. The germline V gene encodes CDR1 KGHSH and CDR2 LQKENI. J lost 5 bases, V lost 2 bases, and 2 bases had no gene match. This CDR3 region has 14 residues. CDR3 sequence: CASSPTGQGETQYF. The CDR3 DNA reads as TGTGCCAGCTCACCAACGGGACAGGGGGAGACCCAGTACTTC.

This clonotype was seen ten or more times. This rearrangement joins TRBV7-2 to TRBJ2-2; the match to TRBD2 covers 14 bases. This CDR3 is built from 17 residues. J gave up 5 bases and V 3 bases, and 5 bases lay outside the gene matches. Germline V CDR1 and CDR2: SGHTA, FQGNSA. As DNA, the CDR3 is TGTGCCAGCAGCTTGGGACTAGCGGGAGCAAGGACCGGGGAGCTGTTTTTT. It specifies CASSLGLAGARTGELFF. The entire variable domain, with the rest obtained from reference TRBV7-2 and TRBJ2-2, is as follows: GAGVSQSPSNKVTEKGKDVELRCDPISGHTALYWYRQSLGQGLEFLIYFQGNSAPDKSGLPSDRFSAERTGGSVSTLTIQRTQQEDSAVYLCASSLGLAGARTGELFFGEGSRLTVL.

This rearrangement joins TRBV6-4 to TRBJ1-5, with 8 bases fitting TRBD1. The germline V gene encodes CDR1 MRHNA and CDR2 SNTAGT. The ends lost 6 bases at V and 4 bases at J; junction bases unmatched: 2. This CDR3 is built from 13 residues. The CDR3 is CASRTGVNQPQHF. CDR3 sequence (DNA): TGTGCCAGCAGGACAGGGGTTAATCAGCCCCAGCATTTT.